This T cell receptor beta chain is from a study of beta chain features in type 1 diabetes. Whole-study findings and limits: Shorter TCRB CDR3s, moderately but significantly so, marked every one of the four CD4+ subsets in Type 1 diabetes patients.

The germline CDR1 and CDR2 sequences are SGHTA and FQGNSA. Trimming stripped 8 bases from V and 6 bases from J, with 20 bases between. The CDR3 totals 14 residues. The sequenced template was cDNA made from the entire isolated RNA. This table comes from immunoSEQ multiplex PCR, and its TCRdb copy is limited to in-frame clones, with some not included. The sample holds over 150,000 clones; about a tenth are singletons and the top ten take roughly 0.45%. This clone was picked up a small number of times. No antigen is known for it. Sequencing input: central memory CD4+ T cells from blood. This sequence was found in a man aged 30-40 years with type 1 diabetes. V gene TRBV7-2 combines with J gene TRBJ2-7, with D maybe TRBD2 (5 bases). Here the CDR3 DNA reads TGTGCCAGCGGGCAAGGTCTTTTAGGGAGCGAGCAGTACTTC. Protein product: CASGQGLLGSEQYF.